Below, 2 T cell receptor beta chains from the same sample are listed, as sequenced in a study of radiation and T cells in renal cell carcinoma (dated by TCRdb to about 2020). To prepare the library, the immunoSEQ multiplex PCR assay was applied. In TCRdb, the immuneACCESS table is reduced to in-frame sequences with V and J assigned. These tables do not hold every clone; where another copy was compared, an unresolved V gene accounts for under half, and the others remain unexplained. The sample includes 40,000 to 45,000 clones, with roughly 80% observed a single time. The ten largest clones capture 25% to 30% of the sample. The time point label of this sample denotes: blood 4 weeks post-SBRT, at nephrectomy. What this sample's treatment or condition label stands for: 15 Gy SBRT to primary tumor, nephrectomy 4 weeks later. Sequences were derived from blood, sampled from a patient whose treatment included radiotherapy and nephrectomy. The source is a woman in her 70s with renal cell carcinoma.

This clone was observed a handful of times. The chain links TRBV18 to TRBJ1-1; 8 bases align to TRBD1. V shed 2 bases and J 1 base; nucleotides not matched to a gene: 0. The CDR3 spans 14 residues. From germline, CDR1 is KGHSH and CDR2 LQKENI. The CDR3 spells CASSPGQGNTEAFF. The CDR3 DNA reads TGTGCCAGCTCACCAGGACAGGGGAACACTGAAGCTTTCTTT.

This chain connects TRBV19 to TRBJ2-7; D may be TRBD2 (5 bases). CDR3 length equals 15 residues. Deletions cut 0 bases from V and 6 bases from J, with 15 bases between. The germline V gene encodes CDR1 LNHDA and CDR2 SQIVND (reference sequence). The CDR3 spells CASSIDSGFESEQYF. The CDR3 DNA follows: TGTGCCAGTAGTATAGATTCGGGGTTTGAGTCCGAGCAGTACTTC.